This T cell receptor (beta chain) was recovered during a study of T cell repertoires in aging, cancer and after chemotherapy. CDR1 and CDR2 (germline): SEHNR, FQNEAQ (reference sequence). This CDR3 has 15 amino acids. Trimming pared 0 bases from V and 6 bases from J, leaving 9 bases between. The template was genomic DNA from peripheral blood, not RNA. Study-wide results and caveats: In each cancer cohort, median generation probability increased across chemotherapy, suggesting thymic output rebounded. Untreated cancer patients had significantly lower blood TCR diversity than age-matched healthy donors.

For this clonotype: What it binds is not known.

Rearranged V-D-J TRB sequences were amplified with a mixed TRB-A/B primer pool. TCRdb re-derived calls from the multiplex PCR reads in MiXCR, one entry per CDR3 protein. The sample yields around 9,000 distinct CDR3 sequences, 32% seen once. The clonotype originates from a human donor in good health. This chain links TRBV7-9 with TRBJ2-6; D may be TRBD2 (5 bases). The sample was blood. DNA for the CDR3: TGTGCCAGCAGCTTAGCGCTCGGGGAGGCCAACGTCCTGACTTTC. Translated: CASSLALGEANVLTF.